This paragraph covers one T cell receptor beta chain sequence. Its antigen is currently unknown. Compared with germline, one end of the junction differs, possibly owing to a read error. This sample was included in a study of T cell repertoires in cytomegalovirus infection. General study points: Clonotypes of TCR beta that were HLA-C-restricted and CMV-specific dominated the ex vivo response.

TCRdb re-called the reads through MiXCR, storing one row per CDR3 protein. This repertoire shows about 360,000 distinct CDR3 sequences, about a sixth found once; its top ten account for approximately 8%. CDR1 and CDR2 (germline): MGHRA, YSYEKL. This CDR3 is built from 15 residues. This sequence joins TRBV4-1 and TRBJ1-1; no reliable D call. This TCR was sampled from a human donor in good health (CMV status not recorded). Some clones in this sample may be carry-over from other donors' samples. The sequencing sample was made of PBMCs. The CDR3 protein is CTSSQDLGIQVEAFF. CDR3 bases: TGTACCAGCAGCCAAGATTTAGGTATTCAGGTTGAAGCTTTCTTT.